This T cell receptor beta chain was sequenced during a study of T cells after yellow fever vaccination. MiXCR, applied by TCRdb to the 5' RACE reads, yields one record per CDR3 protein. The sample carries roughly 300,000 distinct CDR3 sequences, 7% to 9% recorded once. The CDR3 length is 17 residues. In germline, CDR1 is KGHDR, CDR2 SFDVKD. V was clipped by 5 bases and J by 0 bases, with 15 bases between them. The rearrangement links TRBV24-1 to TRBJ1-4; possible D gene TRBD1, 5 bases. Here the sequenced sample was PBMCs, taken roughly seven weeks after the first yellow fever vaccination. The origin of this receptor is a young man who received the YFV17D yellow fever vaccine. CDR3 sequence reads: CATSGGAGAPTNEKLFF. The CDR3 DNA is TGTGCCACCAGTGGAGGGGCGGGAGCCCCAACTAATGAAAAACTGTTTTTT.